This T cell receptor (beta chain) stems from a study of blood T cell repertoires in COVID-19. Study context: Nucleic acid was either cDNA or gDNA, and it came from T cells, B-cell-depleted T cells, or PBMCs.

In the authors' workflow: Reference gene primer amplification yielded estimated nucleated cell counts. Some clones are missing from TCRdb's copy, which holds only in-frame ones; the method was immunoSEQ multiplex PCR. The D gene and trimming were derived from the DNA, and the V and J assignments and clone size from that table. In the table there are approximately 230,000 clones, about 86% of which are singletons. The CDR3 consists of 20 residues. Germline-derived CDR1 and CDR2 are KGHDR and SFDVKD. The V and J ends lost 1 base and 1 base, in that order; junction bases with no gene match: 9. The V and J genes are TRBV24-1 and TRBJ2-3, with 14 bases lining up with TRBD2. This TCR was recovered from a man of 80 years or more with acute or convalescent COVID-19. Material: peripheral blood. The CDR3 reads CATSDLGTSGSIFRTDTQYF. The CDR3 DNA sequence: TGTGCCACCAGTGATTTAGGGACTAGCGGGAGCATATTTCGCACAGATACGCAGTATTTT.